This TCR beta chain was documented in a study of CD8 T cells in ankylosing spondylitis. Whole-study findings and limits: What seemed typical of ankylosing spondylitis blood was a TCR beta motif built from several highly homologous variants. Some of these motif variants have turned up before, in reports on reactive arthritis synovial fluid and blood. Disease-linked clones displayed a CD8+ phenotype and appeared relatively rarely in peripheral blood.

The CDR3 runs to 15 residues. The V gene lost 1 base and the J gene lost 5 bases, with 14 bases spanning the gap. CDR1 and CDR2 (germline): SGHTA, FQGNSA. Scientists made TCR beta libraries using quantitative 5'-RACE with molecular barcodes. TCRdb passed the 5' RACE reads through MiXCR, listing each CDR3 protein once. Among about 450,000 distinct CDR3 sequences listed, about 24% were seen once. This clonotype was counted a few times. Antigen specificity is unknown. The sequence was obtained from a male donor with ankylosing spondylitis. The chain employs TRBV7-2 and TRBJ2-5, with a weak D call TRBD2 (5 bases). Source material: blood, either unsorted or a sorted T cell fraction (not recorded which). The CDR3 DNA follows: TGTGCCAGCAGCTTAGGGGGAGAACCGAGGGAGACCCAGTACTTC. Its protein product is CASSLGGEPRETQYF.